These 20 T cell receptor beta chains came from one sample sequenced in a study of OX40 agonist ivuxolimab in advanced cancers. The data were produced by immunoSEQ multiplex PCR, yet TCRdb's version contains in-frame clones alone and is incomplete. The top ten clones hold roughly 15% of a sample with around 11,000 clones, 75% to 90% of them seen once. The sequences come from CD4+ or CD8+ T cells sorted from blood, collected in a trial of the OX40 agonist ivuxolimab. Receptors were obtained from an adult with an advanced solid tumor such as melanoma, head and neck, liver or kidney cancer.

The chain is built from TRBV6-4 and TRBJ2-3; 12 bases agree with TRBD2. CDR1 and CDR2 (germline): MRHNA, SNTAGT. The junction had 1 base not matched to a gene; V was cut back by 0 bases and J by 6 bases. This CDR3 comprises 15 residues. CDR3 sequence reads: CASSDSGTSGDTQYF. For the CDR3, the DNA is TGTGCCAGCAGTGACTCCGGGACTAGCGGGGATACGCAGTATTTT.

The chain links TRBV6-6 to TRBJ2-1; TRBD2 aligns across 7 bases. This CDR3 has 14 residues. Germline CDR1 MNHNY, CDR2 SVGAGI (reference sequence). The trim removed 2 bases at V and 7 bases at J, leaving 5 bases unmatched. The CDR3 nucleotides read TGTGCCAGCAGTTACGCGGGAGAAGGGAATGAGCAGTTCTTC. Translation gives CASSYAGEGNEQFF.

Concerning this clone itself: An end of the junction differs from the germline gene, which may be a read error. The chain links TRBV11-2 to TRBJ1-2; D gene unclear. CDR3 length: 13 amino acids. Germline assignment: CDR1 SGHAT and CDR2 FQNNGV. In DNA, the CDR3 is TGTGCCAACAGCTTTGATAGCAACTATGGCTACACCTTC. This sequence encodes CANSFDSNYGYTF.

V and J are TRBV5-8 and TRBJ2-7, with TRBD2 matching 11 bases. The germline V gene has CDR1 SGHTS and CDR2 YDEGEE. J lost 3 bases, V lost 3 bases, and 5 bases had no gene match. The CDR3 has 15 residues. CDR3 in amino acids: CASSSGLAAYYEQYF. Written as DNA, the CDR3 is TGTGCCAGCAGCTCGGGACTAGCGGCTTACTACGAGCAGTACTTC.

The table lists this clone with a few counts. The chain carries TRBV4-2 and TRBJ2-3; 10 bases are shared with TRBD2. J gave up 1 base and V 0 bases, and 1 base lay outside the gene matches. The germline V gene has CDR1 LGHNA and CDR2 YNFKEQ. This CDR3 has 16 amino acids. The CDR3 loop is CASSQDLAGGTDTQYF. The CDR3 nucleotides read TGTGCCAGCAGCCAAGATCTAGCGGGAGGCACAGATACGCAGTATTTT.

The chain recombines TRBV7-6 with TRBJ1-1, with a possible D match to TRBD1 (5 bases). V was cut by 5 bases and J by 4 bases, with 14 bases left in between. Germline assignment: CDR1 SGHVS and CDR2 FNYEAQ. This CDR3 is 14 amino acids long. The CDR3 bases are TGTGCCAGCAGCCCGGGGGGTAGGGGCACTGAAGCTTTCTTT. Protein: CASSPGGRGTEAFF.

Only one count was recorded for this clone. The chain recombines TRBV6-1 with TRBJ1-5; tentatively, D is TRBD1 (6 bases). V was shortened by 6 bases and J by 2 bases, with 14 bases between the two germline ends. Germline V gene sequence: CDR1 MNHNS, CDR2 SASEGT. The CDR3 contains 15 residues. CDR3 amino acids: CASRIQGGGNQPQHF. CDR3 in DNA: TGTGCCAGCAGGATACAGGGTGGGGGCAATCAGCCCCAGCATTTT.

In its sample, this clone was seen a few times. CDR3 residues: CASSPARILAGGGWELFF. DNA of the CDR3: TGTGCCAGCAGCCCCGCGAGGATCCTAGCGGGAGGGGGTTGGGAGCTGTTTTTT. This chain connects TRBV7-8 to TRBJ2-2, with 12 bases identical to TRBD2. After removal of 5 bases from V and 9 bases from J, the junction contained 16 bases not matched to a gene. The CDR3 extends over 18 amino acids. The germline V gene has CDR1 SGHVS and CDR2 FQNEAQ.

The V call is TRBV13, the J call TRBJ2-5, with 8 bases lining up with TRBD2. V was clipped by 4 bases and J by 5 bases; unmatched bases: 9. This CDR3 spans 15 amino acids. Germline V gene sequence: CDR1 PRHDT, CDR2 FYEKMQ (reference sequence). The CDR3 coding sequence is TGTGCCAGCAGCTCCGCCGGGAGGGCCCAGGAGACCCAGTACTTC. It codes for CASSSAGRAQETQYF.

The rearrangement uses TRBV7-6 and TRBJ2-2; D not certain. This CDR3 has 14 residues. Trimming shortened V by 1 base and J by 0 bases, and 3 bases separated the two germline ends. Germline V lookup: CDR1 SGHVS, CDR2 FNYEAQ. The CDR3 DNA is TGTGCCAGCAGCTTAGATGCGAACACCGGGGAGCTGTTTTTT. Translated, it gives CASSLDANTGELFF.

V usage is TRBV5-6 and J usage is TRBJ2-7; 15 bases agree with TRBD2. V shed 2 bases, J shed 4 bases, and the junction held 10 bases outside the gene matches. The CDR3 is 18 amino acids. The germline CDR1 and CDR2 sequences are SGHDT and YYEEEE. CDR3 DNA sequence: TGTGCCAGCAGCTTCCGGACTAGCGGGGGGGCAAAAGGGTACGAGCAGTACTTC. Translated: CASSFRTSGGAKGYEQYF.

This sequence joins TRBV27 and TRBJ1-1; the D is unclear. The germline CDR1 and CDR2 sequences are MNHEY and SMNVEV (reference sequence). The CDR3 has 12 residues. The V and J ends lost 7 bases and 1 base respectively, with 7 bases between them. The CDR3 nucleotides are TGTGCCAGCAAAATGGGGAACACTGAAGCTTTCTTT. Translated, it gives CASKMGNTEAFF.

The V gene is TRBV13, the J gene TRBJ2-2; 12 bases match TRBD2. This CDR3 is built from 14 residues. V lost 5 bases, J lost 6 bases, and 1 base stayed unmatched. The germline gives CDR1 PRHDT, CDR2 FYEKMQ (reference sequence). CDR3 amino acids: CASSRLAGAGELFF. The DNA for the CDR3 is TGTGCCAGCAGCCGACTAGCGGGAGCCGGGGAGCTGTTTTTT.

The rearrangement links TRBV14 to TRBJ1-2, with a possible D match to TRBD1 (6 bases). V lost 5 bases and J 8 bases, leaving 15 bases between the germline ends. The germline V gene has CDR1 SGHDN and CDR2 FVKESK. The CDR3 spans 13 residues. The CDR3: CASSGRYRDGYTF. CDR3 DNA: TGTGCCAGCAGCGGGAGATACAGGGACGGCTACACCTTC. The full variable domain, rest sourced from reference TRBV14 and TRBJ1-2, is EAGVTQFPSHSVIEKGQTVTLRCDPISGHDNLYWYRRVMGKEIKFLLHFVKESKQDESGMPNNRFLAERTGGTYSTLKVQPAELEDSGVYFCASSGRYRDGYTFGSGTRLTVV.

The V gene is TRBV7-2, the J gene TRBJ1-2; D remains ambiguous. V lost 1 base and J lost 2, with 5 bases in between. The V gene's germline CDR1 is SGHTA and CDR2 FQGNSA. This CDR3 is built from 13 residues. This CDR3 is CASSLVRNYGYTF. The DNA for the CDR3 is TGTGCCAGCAGCTTAGTCCGCAACTATGGCTACACCTTC.

The CDR3 region is CASSALRTDTQYF. The CDR3 bases are TGTGCCAGCAGTGCCCTACGCACAGATACGCAGTATTTT. The gene calls are TRBV2 and TRBJ2-3; D ambiguous. CDR1 and CDR2 (germline): SNHLY, FYNNEI. This CDR3 spans 13 amino acids. V lost 4 bases and J 1 base, leaving 6 bases between the germline ends.

The chain uses TRBV11-2 and TRBJ2-1, with 10 bases lining up with TRBD1. With V trimmed by 3 bases and J by 3 bases, 8 bases remained unmatched. This CDR3 contains 17 residues. Germline V gene lookup returns CDR1 SGHAT and CDR2 FQNNGV. As DNA, the CDR3 is TGTGCCAGCAGCTTGAGCTTGGACAGGGGGGTCTACAATGAGCAGTTCTTC. Protein product: CASSLSLDRGVYNEQFF.

The rearrangement links TRBV5-5 to TRBJ2-3; D is ambiguous. Germline V gene data show CDR1 as SGHKS and CDR2 as YYEKEE (reference sequence). Trimming took 1 base from V and 4 from J, leaving 7 bases between them. The CDR3 spans 13 residues. The CDR3 loop reads CASSLFLSDTQYF. CDR3 DNA: TGTGCCAGCAGCTTGTTCCTGTCAGATACGCAGTATTTT.

The rearrangement uses TRBV7-9 and TRBJ2-5, with D perhaps being TRBD1 or TRBD2 (5 bases each). This CDR3 comprises 14 residues. Trimming cost V 5 bases and J 1 base, with 11 bases left between them. Germline loops: CDR1 SEHNR, CDR2 FQNEAQ (reference sequence). Here the CDR3 reads CASSPGTVQETQYF. The CDR3 DNA reads as TGTGCCAGCAGCCCCGGGACGGTCCAAGAGACCCAGTACTTC.

This clone was detected once. This sequence joins TRBV9 and TRBJ2-1; 10 bases fit TRBD2. The ends lost 4 bases at V and 8 bases at J; junction bases unmatched: 9. The CDR3 covers 15 residues. Looked up from germline, CDR1 is SGDLS and CDR2 is YYNGEE. CDR3 sequence (DNA): TGTGCCAGCAGCCCGAGCGGGAGGGCCGGTGATGAGCAGTTCTTC. Translating gives CASSPSGRAGDEQFF.